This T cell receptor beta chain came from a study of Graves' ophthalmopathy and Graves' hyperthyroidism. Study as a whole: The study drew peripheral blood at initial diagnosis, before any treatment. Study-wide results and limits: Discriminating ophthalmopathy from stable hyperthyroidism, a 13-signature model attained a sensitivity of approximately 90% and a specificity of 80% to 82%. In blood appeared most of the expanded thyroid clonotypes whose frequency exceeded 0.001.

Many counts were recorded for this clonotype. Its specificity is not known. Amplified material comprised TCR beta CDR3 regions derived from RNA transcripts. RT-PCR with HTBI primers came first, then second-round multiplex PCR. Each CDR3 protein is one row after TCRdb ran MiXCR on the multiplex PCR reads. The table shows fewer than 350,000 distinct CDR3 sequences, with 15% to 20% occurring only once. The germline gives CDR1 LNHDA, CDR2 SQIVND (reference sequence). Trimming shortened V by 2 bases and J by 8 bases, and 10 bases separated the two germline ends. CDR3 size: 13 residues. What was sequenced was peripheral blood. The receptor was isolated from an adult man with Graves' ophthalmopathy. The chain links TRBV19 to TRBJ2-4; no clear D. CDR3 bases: TGTGCCAGTAGTATATTGGGTTTGGACATTCAGTACTTC. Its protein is CASSILGLDIQYF.